The rows below give T cell receptor beta chains drawn from one sample of a study of beta chain features in type 1 diabetes. TCRdb keeps only in-frame clones here, not all; method: immunoSEQ multiplex PCR. The data contain 970,000 or so clones, roughly 15% of them singletons. Specimen: naive CD4+ T cells from blood. The source is a woman in her late teens or twenties in good health. The CDR3 runs from the conserved cysteine through the conserved F or W.

TRBJ1-5	TRBV27	CASSLEGRYSNQPQHF
TRBJ2-1	TRBV10-3	CAISGASGNNEQFF
TRBJ2-7	TRBV20-1	CSARQGGEQYF
TRBJ2-7	TRBV29-1	CSVGQGTLPGYEQYF
TRBJ1-2	TRBV2	CAVRQGLAYGYTF
TRBJ2-7	TRBV4-3	CASSQERGDEQYF
TRBJ2-5	TRBV6-1	CASSGNRAQETQYF
TRBJ1-1	TRBV7-2	CASSLGPQGNTEAFF
TRBJ1-4	TRBV7-2	CASSLRASTEKLFF
TRBJ2-7	TRBV7-6	CASSLRGGALYEQYF
TRBJ1-5	TRBV6-5	CASSAAGMQPQHF
TRBJ1-5	TRBV19	CASSIAQGDQPQHF
TRBJ2-2	TRBV11-3	CASSSRGTNTGELFF
TRBJ2-1	TRBV4-3	CASSQELWGSYNEQFF
TRBJ2-7	TRBV5-1	CASSLRFNGRNGEQYF
TRBJ2-1	TRBV9	CASSEPSGRAFGHEQFF
TRBJ2-1	TRBV10-3	CAIRTGGRYNEQFF
TRBJ2-3	TRBV19	CASSPRGTGVTDTQYF
TRBJ1-3	TRBV2	CAGSGARSSGNTIYF
TRBJ2-1	TRBV7-2	CASSTLAGGPDEQFF
TRBJ2-7	TRBV10-3	CAPSGLAVYEQYF
TRBJ2-7	TRBV2	CASRPGTFVQYF
TRBJ2-4	TRBV28	CASSAGALAKNIQYF
TRBJ1-6	TRBV15	CATSRDLERSSPLHF
TRBJ2-1	TRBV9	CASSVGLADYNEQFF
.	TRBV10-3	CAITSRVEYEQYF
TRBJ1-2	TRBV10-3	CAISDGVLVRRGYYGYTF
TRBJ2-1	TRBV19	CASSIRTLTSGRRGNEQFF
TRBJ2-1	TRBV7-2	CASSSRGLAGSYNEQFF
TRBJ2-7	TRBV5-1	CASRLDRVDREQYF
TRBJ2-2	TRBV4-3	CASSQSRPTGELFF
TRBJ2-1	TRBV7-2	CASSLTGTNYNEQFF
TRBJ2-1	TRBV19	CASSIGTSGRINEQFF
TRBJ1-1	TRBV19	CASSIPGQLEAFF
TRBJ2-7	TRBV2	CASRDDRGSNEQYF
TRBJ2-7	TRBV6-1	CAGGTGESYEQYF
TRBJ2-1	TRBV28	CASSLGTSGRVYNEQFF
TRBJ2-2	TRBV7-2	CASSATRKTGELFF
TRBJ1-2	TRBV28	CASSLSTYGYTF
TRBJ2-7	TRBV27	CASSTSPGQYYEQYF
TRBJ1-5	TRBV27	CASTTGSNQPQHF
TRBJ1-5	TRBV10-3	CAISEFGADSNQPQHF
TRBJ1-4	TRBV14	CASSPGTAGLFF
TRBJ2-5	TRBV28	CATSSPGQEETQYF
TRBJ2-4	TRBV25-1	CASAPLTSGSMKNIQYF
TRBJ2-2	TRBV7-3	CASSSRQGVAGELFF
TRBJ2-4	TRBV7-2	CASSRTGQSTLAKNIQYF
TRBJ1-5	TRBV7-2	CASSPGTNYRGYQPQHF
TRBJ2-1	TRBV18	CASFQIAGDNEQFF
TRBJ2-1	TRBV18	CASSPTRTGSYNEQFF
TRBJ2-7	TRBV7-8	CASSFRAHGPYEQYF